Shown below are 31 T cell receptor beta chains from a single sample sequenced in a study of T cells expressing NK-cell markers. TCRdb re-called the 5' RACE reads and shows each CDR3 protein once, DNA omitted. The sample table sets out 120,000 to 150,000 distinct CDR3 sequences. The material sequenced was blood T cells: a sorted CD56 or NKG2C T cell subset, CD4+ or CD8+ T cells, or bulk PBMC T cells (not recorded which). These receptors all stem from a man between 18 and 29 years old in good health.

The chain couples TRBV5-1 to TRBJ2-7; the TCRdb call, TRBD2, lacks DNA for checking. Looked up from germline, CDR1 is SGHRS and CDR2 is YFSETQ. The CDR3 spans 15 residues. CDR3 sequence: CASSQGLARGYEQYF. The whole variable domain, filled in from reference TRBV5-1 and TRBJ2-7, reads KAGVTQTPRYLIKTRGQQVTLSCSPISGHRSVSWYQQTPGQGLQFLFEYFSETQRNKGNFPGRFSGRQFSNSRSEMNVSTLELGDSALYLCASSQGLARGYEQYFGPGTRLTVT.

CDR3 protein: CASSSSGQGFPEAFF. The genes are TRBV19 and TRBJ1-1; with no DNA, the TCRdb D assignment of TRBD1 cannot be verified. This CDR3 spans 15 amino acids. Germline values: CDR1 LNHDA, CDR2 SQIVND (reference sequence).

The chain links TRBV29-1 to TRBJ2-1; absent DNA, TCRdb's TRBD1 call cannot be checked. Germline CDR1 reads SQVTM; CDR2 reads ANQGSEA. CDR3 length: 15 residues. CDR3 in amino acids: CSVEDPGTAYNEQFF.

The chain is built from TRBV13 and TRBJ2-7; no DNA is available, so the TRBD1 call from TCRdb remains unchecked. Germline lookup yields CDR1 PRHDT and CDR2 FYEKMQ (reference sequence). The CDR3 has 11 amino acids. This CDR3 reads CASSSGGEQYF.

The chain couples TRBV5-1 to TRBJ2-3; TCRdb selects TRBD2, and the lack of DNA leaves this call unchecked. The CDR3 extends over 16 amino acids. Germline V lookup: CDR1 SGHRS, CDR2 YFSETQ. The CDR3: CASSSGTSRQADTQYF.

The rearrangement joins TRBV7-8 to TRBJ2-2; the TRBD2 assignment by TCRdb is unverifiable without DNA. Germline-derived CDR1 and CDR2 are SGHVS and FQNEAQ. This CDR3 contains 15 residues. CDR3 amino acids: CASSLAREIAGELFF. Full variable domain (outside the CDR3, taken from reference TRBV7-8 and TRBJ2-2): GAGVSQSPRYKVAKRGQDVALRCDPISGHVSLFWYQQALGQGPEFLTYFQNEAQLDKSGLPSDRFFAERPEGSVSTLKIQRTQQEDSAVYLCASSLAREIAGELFFGEGSRLTVL.

The chain is built from TRBV7-2 and TRBJ2-7; the D call of TRBD1 rests on TCRdb alone, since no DNA is present to check it. There are 11 residues in the CDR3. Germline loops: CDR1 SGHTA, CDR2 FQGNSA. The CDR3 sequence: CASSRGTEQYF.

The CDR3 loop reads CSAGRFWGYNEQFF. The V gene is TRBV20-1, the J gene TRBJ2-1; the TCRdb call, TRBD2, lacks DNA for checking. The CDR3 covers 14 residues. The germline V gene encodes CDR1 DFQATT and CDR2 SNEGSKA (reference sequence).

The rearrangement links TRBV20-1 to TRBJ2-7; without DNA, the TCRdb call of TRBD2 cannot be checked. Germline CDR1 is DFQATT and CDR2 is SNEGSKA (reference sequence). CDR3 length: 14 amino acids. CDR3 protein: CSARTTGLPYEQYF.

The V call is TRBV11-2, the J call TRBJ2-3. The CDR3 totals 13 residues. Germline CDR1 reads SGHAT; CDR2 reads FQNNGV. CDR3 sequence: CASSLVQLDTQYF. Based on the CDR3 plus reference TRBV11-2 and TRBJ2-3, the full variable domain is EAGVAQSPRYKIIEKRQSVAFWCNPISGHATLYWYQQILGQGPKLLIQFQNNGVVDDSQLPKDRFSAERLKGVDSTLKIQPAKLEDSAVYLCASSLVQLDTQYFGPGTRLTVL.

The V call is TRBV9, the J call TRBJ1-3; the D call of TRBD1 rests on TCRdb alone, since no DNA is present to check it. This CDR3 comprises 14 residues. In germline, CDR1 is SGDLS, CDR2 YYNGEE. CDR3 residues: CASSADRGVNTIYF.

CDR3 residues: CASGLEGLEQYF. The chain is built from TRBV12-5 and TRBJ2-7; TCRdb picks TRBD2, but there is no DNA to check that call. From germline, CDR1 is LGHNT and CDR2 FRNRAP. The CDR3 runs to 12 residues.

The chain uses TRBV6-2 or TRBV6-3 and TRBJ2-1; TCRdb proposes TRBD1, but this gene call is untestable without DNA. The CDR3 extends over 14 amino acids. Germline V gives CDR1 MNHEY, CDR2 SVGEGT. CDR3 sequence: CASSTGTGGNEQFF.

The gene calls are TRBV12-3 or TRBV12-4 and TRBJ2-1; TCRdb proposes TRBD1, but this gene call is untestable without DNA. The CDR3 length is 14 residues. CDR3 region: CASSDRVGLDEQFF.

The V call is TRBV7-6, the J call TRBJ2-1; TCRdb lists TRBD2, though no DNA is available to test this call. The germline CDR1 and CDR2 sequences are SGHVS and FNYEAQ. This CDR3 is built from 19 residues. The CDR3 sequence: CASSLETSGSLIRHNEQFF. Full variable domain (outside the CDR3, taken from reference TRBV7-6 and TRBJ2-1): GAGVSQSPRYKVTKRGQDVALRCDPISGHVSLYWYRQALGQGPEFLTYFNYEAQQDKSGLPNDRFSAERPEGSISTLTIQRTEQRDSAMYRCASSLETSGSLIRHNEQFFGPGTRLTVL.

The gene calls are TRBV27 and TRBJ1-5. CDR3 size: 19 residues. Germline V gives CDR1 MNHEY, CDR2 SMNVEV (reference sequence). The CDR3 protein is CASSPYGTTGPLSNQPQHF.

The chain couples TRBV27 to TRBJ2-7. From germline, CDR1 is MNHEY and CDR2 SMNVEV (reference sequence). CDR3 length: 13 residues. The CDR3 loop reads CASSLGARHEQYF.

V usage is TRBV6-1 and J usage is TRBJ2-7; the TCRdb D gene call, TRBD1, has no DNA to confirm it. Looked up from germline, CDR1 is MNHNS and CDR2 is SASEGT. The CDR3 has 15 amino acids. Here the CDR3 reads CASSPPGTSSYEQYF.

The chain carries TRBV15 and TRBJ2-2; TCRdb reports TRBD1, a call that lacks DNA to check it against. The CDR3 contains 17 residues. The germline gives CDR1 LNHNV, CDR2 YYDKDF (reference sequence). The CDR3 is CATSRGTLGPNTGELFF. The full variable domain, completed using reference TRBV15 and TRBJ2-2, is DAMVIQNPRYQVTQFGKPVTLSCSQTLNHNVMYWYQQKSSQAPKLLFHYYDKDFNNEADTPDNFQSRRPNTSFCFLDIRSPGLGDTAMYLCATSRGTLGPNTGELFFGEGSRLTVL.

This chain's CDR3 is CASSLNGDEQFF. The rearrangement links TRBV7-2 to TRBJ2-1. Germline lookup yields CDR1 SGHTA and CDR2 FQGNSA. The CDR3 contains 12 residues.

This chain uses TRBV3-1 with TRBJ2-5; the D gene TCRdb calls, TRBD2, cannot be checked with no DNA. The germline gives CDR1 LGHDT, CDR2 YNNKEL (reference sequence). The CDR3 runs 15 residues. The CDR3 loop is CASSHGRLVQETQYF.

The chain joins TRBV7-2 to TRBJ2-2; as DNA is missing, the TRBD2 call by TCRdb cannot be tested. The germline CDR1 and CDR2 sequences are SGHTA and FQGNSA. This CDR3 has 17 residues. CDR3 residues: CASRNPGLATNTGELFF.

The CDR3 spells CASSPWTVYNEQFF. This chain uses TRBV9 with TRBJ2-1; TCRdb's assignment of TRBD1 cannot be checked, as there is no DNA. The CDR3 is 14 residues long. From germline, CDR1 is SGDLS and CDR2 YYNGEE. The full variable domain, completed using reference TRBV9 and TRBJ2-1, is DSGVTQTPKHLITATGQRVTLRCSPRSGDLSVYWYQQSLDQGLQFLIQYYNGEERAKGNILERFSAQQFPDLHSELNLSSLELGDSALYFCASSPWTVYNEQFFGPGTRLTVL.

The chain has TRBV5-6 and TRBJ1-5. Germline V lookup: CDR1 SGHDT, CDR2 YYEEEE. The length of the CDR3 is 18 residues. The CDR3 loop reads CASSFGGTATNSNQPQHF.

The CDR3 is CASSLYRMNTEAFF. This sequence joins TRBV12-3 or TRBV12-4 and TRBJ1-1. CDR3 length: 14 amino acids.

The chain uses TRBV7-2 and TRBJ2-1; no DNA is available, so the TRBD2 call from TCRdb remains unchecked. Germline CDR1 SGHTA, CDR2 FQGNSA. The CDR3 is 17 residues long. CDR3 protein: CASSSRLAGPTYNEQFF.

This chain joins TRBV14 and TRBJ2-1; TCRdb names TRBD2, which stays unverified in the absence of DNA. This CDR3 has 15 amino acids. Germline-derived CDR1 and CDR2 are SGHDN and FVKESK. The CDR3 reads CASSQGRESRNEQFF.

Here the CDR3 reads CASSQHLTGELFF. The rearrangement uses TRBV7-2 and TRBJ2-2. In germline, CDR1 is SGHTA, CDR2 FQGNSA. The CDR3 spans 13 residues.

This chain joins TRBV6-2 or TRBV6-3 and TRBJ2-7; TCRdb indicates TRBD1, and absent DNA this call remains unverified. The CDR3 totals 14 residues. The V gene's germline CDR1 is MNHEY and CDR2 SVGEGT. The CDR3 reads CASSYGAGGYEQYF.

The J gene is TRBJ2-1, the V gene TRBV9. There are 15 residues in the CDR3. The germline V gene has CDR1 SGDLS and CDR2 YYNGEE. The CDR3 sequence is CASSPTGSSYNEQFF.

The chain joins TRBV7-2 to TRBJ2-7; TCRdb calls TRBD2, which cannot be checked without DNA. The CDR3 length is 13 residues. Germline loops: CDR1 SGHTA, CDR2 FQGNSA. The CDR3 spells CASSPLPSSEQYF.